The clone carrying this TCR beta chain occurred a few times. Trimming pared 0 bases from V and 3 bases from J, leaving 9 bases between. From germline, CDR1 is SGHAT and CDR2 FQNNGV. This CDR3 has 15 amino acids. The repertoire was sequenced with immunoSEQ multiplex PCR; TCRdb's copy has only in-frame clones and lacks some. This table holds 950,000 to 1,300,000 clones, roughly 75% found once. This sample is drawn from a study of shared clonotypes between healthy human individuals. The material sequenced was memory CD4+ T cells sorted from blood. As to subset: CD45RA-negative fraction. This sequence originates from a man aged 18 to 30 in good health. The rearrangement joins TRBV11-2 to TRBJ1-5, with D maybe TRBD1 (5 bases). The CDR3 region is CASSLDPRANQPQHF. CDR3 DNA: TGTGCCAGCAGCTTAGATCCCAGGGCCAATCAGCCCCAGCATTTT.